This TCR beta chain was sequenced for a study of T cells in localized non-small cell lung cancer. The data were produced by immunoSEQ multiplex PCR, yet TCRdb's version contains in-frame clones alone and is incomplete. The sample yields about 52,000 clones, around 84% seen once. General study findings and limits: Longer overall survival associated with higher blood T cell density; shorter survival with higher adjacent-lung clonality. In adjacent lung appeared a median 57 of the top 100 tumor clones.

On this clone: The antigen is undetermined.

Germline V gives CDR1 SQVTM, CDR2 ANQGSEA. The V gene lost 3 bases and the J gene lost 1 base, with 15 bases spanning the gap. The CDR3 contains 15 residues. The specimen comprised PBMCs, sampled before any cancer treatment. This chain connects TRBV29-1 to TRBJ1-2; D is perhaps TRBD1 (5 bases). The TCR was taken from a female donor with stage II lung adenocarcinoma. Written as DNA, the CDR3 is TGCAGCGTTGATTCTCGGTGGGACTATAACTATGGCTACACCTTC. It codes for CSVDSRWDYNYGYTF.